The 2 T cell receptor beta chains listed next were all sequenced from one sample in a study of CD4 T cells in relation to SARS-CoV-2 and coronaviruses. CD4+ T cells from unexposed donors were obtained before the COVID-19 pandemic (2011-2018). Some clones are missing from TCRdb's copy, which holds only in-frame ones; the method was immunoSEQ multiplex PCR. Of about 55,000 clones in the sample, more than 80% were seen once. Sequencing input: memory CD4+ T cells from PBMCs. These receptors were taken from a human donor in good health.

J is TRBJ2-2 and V is TRBV24-1; 8 nucleotides match TRBD2. The junction had 4 bases not matched to a gene; V was cut back by 3 bases and J by 8 bases. The germline gives CDR1 KGHDR, CDR2 SFDVKD. The CDR3 runs to 14 residues. The CDR3 is CATSDSGRRGELFF. CDR3 DNA sequence: TGTGCCACCAGTGATAGCGGGAGACGAGGGGAGCTGTTTTTT.

The chain has TRBV5-5 and TRBJ2-1; 12 bases are a match to TRBD2. The CDR3 contains 15 residues. Trimming took 4 bases from V and 4 from J; bases not matched to a gene: 3. Germline-derived CDR1 and CDR2 are SGHKS and YYEKEE (reference sequence). As DNA, the CDR3 is TGTGCCAGCAGCAAACTAGCGGGAGGTTACAATGAGCAGTTCTTC. This codes for CASSKLAGGYNEQFF. Looking up the rest from reference TRBV5-5 and TRBJ2-1 gives the full variable domain: DAGVTQSPTHLIKTRGQQVTLRCSPISGHKSVSWYQQVLGQGPQFIFQYYEKEERGRGNFPDRFSARQFPNYSSELNVNALLLGDSALYLCASSKLAGGYNEQFFGPGTRLTVL.